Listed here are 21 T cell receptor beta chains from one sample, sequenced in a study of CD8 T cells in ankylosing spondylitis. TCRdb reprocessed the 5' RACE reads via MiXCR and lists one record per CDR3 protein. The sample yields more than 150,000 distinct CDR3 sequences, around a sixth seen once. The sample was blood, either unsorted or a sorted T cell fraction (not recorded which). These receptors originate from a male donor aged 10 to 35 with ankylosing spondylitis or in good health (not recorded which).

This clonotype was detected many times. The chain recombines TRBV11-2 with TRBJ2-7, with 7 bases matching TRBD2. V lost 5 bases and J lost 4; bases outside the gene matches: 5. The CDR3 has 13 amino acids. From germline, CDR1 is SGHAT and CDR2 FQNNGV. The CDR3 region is CASSRLANYEQYV. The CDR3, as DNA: TGTGCCAGCAGCCGACTAGCAAATTACGAGCAGTACGTC.

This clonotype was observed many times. CDR3 DNA: TGCGCCAGCAGTGAGTCGTTGACGGGAGGTTTCTACGAGCAGTACGTC. Protein sequence: CASSESLTGGFYEQYV. The chain joins TRBV10-2 to TRBJ2-7, with TRBD2 matching 7 bases. Germline V gene lookup returns CDR1 WSHSY and CDR2 SAAADI. J was trimmed by 3 bases and V by 0 bases; bases with no gene match: 8. The CDR3 consists of 16 residues.

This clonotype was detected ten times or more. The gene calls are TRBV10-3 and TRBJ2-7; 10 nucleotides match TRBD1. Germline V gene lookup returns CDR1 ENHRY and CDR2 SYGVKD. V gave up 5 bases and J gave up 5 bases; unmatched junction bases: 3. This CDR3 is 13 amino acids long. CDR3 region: CAISSDRGDEQYF. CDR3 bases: TGTGCCATCAGTTCGGACAGGGGGGACGAGCAGTACTTC.

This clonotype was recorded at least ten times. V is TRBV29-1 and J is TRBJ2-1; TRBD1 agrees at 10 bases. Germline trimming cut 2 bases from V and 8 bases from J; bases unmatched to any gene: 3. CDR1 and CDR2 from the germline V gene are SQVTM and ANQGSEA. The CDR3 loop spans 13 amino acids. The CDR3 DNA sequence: TGCAGCGTTGAAAAAGGGACAGGGGATGAGCAGTTCTTC. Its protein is CSVEKGTGDEQFF.

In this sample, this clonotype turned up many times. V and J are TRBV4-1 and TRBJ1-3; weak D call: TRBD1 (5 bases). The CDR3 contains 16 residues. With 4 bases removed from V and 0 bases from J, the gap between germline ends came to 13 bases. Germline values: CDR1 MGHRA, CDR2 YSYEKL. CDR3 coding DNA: TGCGCCAGCAGCCCCAGGGACGGGAGCTCTGGAAACACCATATATTTT. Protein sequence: CASSPRDGSSGNTIYF.

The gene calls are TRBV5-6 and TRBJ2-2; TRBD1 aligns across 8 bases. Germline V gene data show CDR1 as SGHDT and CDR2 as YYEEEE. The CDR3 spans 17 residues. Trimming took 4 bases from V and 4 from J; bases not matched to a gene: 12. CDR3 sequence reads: CASSLKRTGYGTGELFF. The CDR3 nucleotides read TGTGCCAGCAGCCTAAAACGGACAGGGTATGGCACCGGGGAGCTGTTTTTT.

The CDR3: CASTVQGSTGELFF. For the CDR3, the DNA is TGTGCCAGCACGGTACAGGGGTCGACCGGGGAGCTGTTTTTT. The rearrangement links TRBV6-5 to TRBJ2-2; TRBD1 aligns across 7 bases. Trimming at V came to 7 bases and at J to 5 bases, leaving 7 bases not matched to a gene. Germline assignment: CDR1 MNHEY and CDR2 SVGAGI. The CDR3 loop spans 14 amino acids.

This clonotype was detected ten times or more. The CDR3 loop is CASGFGTAEKLFF. In nucleotides, the CDR3 is TGTGCTAGTGGTTTCGGGACAGCTGAAAAACTGTTTTTT. The chain is built from TRBV12-5 and TRBJ1-4; 7 bases match TRBD1. Germline lookup yields CDR1 LGHNT and CDR2 FRNRAP. The CDR3 consists of 13 residues. With V trimmed by 3 bases and J by 7 bases, 2 bases remained unmatched. Variable domain in full (rest from reference TRBV12-5 and TRBJ1-4): DARVTQTPRHKVTEMGQEVTMRCQPILGHNTVFWYRQTMMQGLELLAYFRNRAPLDDSGMPKDRFSAEMPDATLATLKIQPSEPRDSAVYFCASGFGTAEKLFFGSGTQLSVL.

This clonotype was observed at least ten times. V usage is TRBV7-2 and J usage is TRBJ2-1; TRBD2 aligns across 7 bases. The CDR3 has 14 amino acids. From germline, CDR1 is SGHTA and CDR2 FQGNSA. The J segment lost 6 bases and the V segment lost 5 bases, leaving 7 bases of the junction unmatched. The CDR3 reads CASSRIGEGNEQFF. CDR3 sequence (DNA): TGTGCCAGCAGCCGAATCGGGGAGGGCAATGAGCAGTTCTTC. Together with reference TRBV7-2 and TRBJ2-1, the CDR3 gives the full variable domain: GAGVSQSPSNKVTEKGKDVELRCDPISGHTALYWYRQSLGQGLEFLIYFQGNSAPDKSGLPSDRFSAERTGGSVSTLTIQRTQQEDSAVYLCASSRIGEGNEQFFGPGTRLTVL.

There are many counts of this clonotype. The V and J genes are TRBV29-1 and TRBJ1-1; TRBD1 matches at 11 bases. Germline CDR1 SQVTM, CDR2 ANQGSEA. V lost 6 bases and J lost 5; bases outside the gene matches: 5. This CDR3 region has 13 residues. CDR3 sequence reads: CSVVRDRGTEAFF. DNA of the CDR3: TGCAGCGTGGTGCGGGACAGGGGGACTGAAGCTTTCTTT. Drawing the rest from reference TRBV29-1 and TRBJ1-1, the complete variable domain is SAVISQKPSRDICQRGTSLTIQCQVDSQVTMMFWYRQQPGQSLTLIATANQGSEATYESGFVIDKFPISRPNLTFSTLTVSNMSPEDSSIYLCSVVRDRGTEAFFGQGTRLTVV.

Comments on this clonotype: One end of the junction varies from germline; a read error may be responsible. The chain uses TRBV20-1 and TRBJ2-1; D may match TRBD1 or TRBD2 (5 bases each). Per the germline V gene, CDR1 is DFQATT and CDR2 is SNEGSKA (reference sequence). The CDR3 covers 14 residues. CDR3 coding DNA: TGCAGTGCTATTTTGCTAGGGGACGCCAATGGGCAGTTCTTC. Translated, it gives CSAILLGDANGQFF.

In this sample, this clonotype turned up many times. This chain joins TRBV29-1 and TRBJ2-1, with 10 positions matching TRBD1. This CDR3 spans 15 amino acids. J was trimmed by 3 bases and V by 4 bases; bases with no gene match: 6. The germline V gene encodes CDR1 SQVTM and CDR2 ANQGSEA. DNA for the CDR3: TGCAGCGTTGGGCCCCGGGACAGGGGCTACAATGAGCAGTTCTTC. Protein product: CSVGPRDRGYNEQFF.

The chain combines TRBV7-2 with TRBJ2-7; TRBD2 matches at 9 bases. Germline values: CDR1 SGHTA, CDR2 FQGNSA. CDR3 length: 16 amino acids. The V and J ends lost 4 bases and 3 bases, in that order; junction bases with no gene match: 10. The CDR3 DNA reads TGTGCCAGCAGCTCCTGGGCTAGCGGGAACAACTACGAGCAGTACTTC. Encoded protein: CASSSWASGNNYEQYF.

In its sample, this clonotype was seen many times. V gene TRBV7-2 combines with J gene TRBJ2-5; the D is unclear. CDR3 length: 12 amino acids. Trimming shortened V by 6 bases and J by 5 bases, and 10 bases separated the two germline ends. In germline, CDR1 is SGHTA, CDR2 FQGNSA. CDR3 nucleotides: TGTGCCAGCAGGGGGATCTCGGAGACCCAGTACTTC. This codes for CASRGISETQYF.

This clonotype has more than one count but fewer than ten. The CDR3 sequence is CASNREGNTGELFF. The DNA for the CDR3 is TGTGCCAGTAATCGGGAGGGGAACACCGGGGAGCTGTTTTTT. V gene TRBV19 combines with J gene TRBJ2-2; 8 nucleotides agree with TRBD2. V dropped 7 bases and J dropped 1; count of bases not matched to a gene: 2. The CDR3 is 14 amino acids. The germline CDR1 and CDR2 sequences are LNHDA and SQIVND (reference sequence).

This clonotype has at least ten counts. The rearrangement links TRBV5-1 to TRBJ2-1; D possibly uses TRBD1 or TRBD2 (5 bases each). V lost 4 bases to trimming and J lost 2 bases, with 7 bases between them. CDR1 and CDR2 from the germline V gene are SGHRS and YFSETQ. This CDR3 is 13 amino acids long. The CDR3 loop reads CASSPGPYNEQFF. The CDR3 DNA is TGCGCCAGCAGCCCGGGACCCTACAATGAGCAGTTCTTC.

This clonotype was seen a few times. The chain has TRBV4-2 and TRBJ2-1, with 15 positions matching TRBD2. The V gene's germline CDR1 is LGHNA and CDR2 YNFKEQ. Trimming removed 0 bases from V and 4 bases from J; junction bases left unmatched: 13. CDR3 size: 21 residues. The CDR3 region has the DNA TGTGCCAGCAGCCAAGATCAAATAGTAAGGACTAGCGGGAGGGGGTACAATGAGCAGTTCTTC. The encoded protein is CASSQDQIVRTSGRGYNEQFF.

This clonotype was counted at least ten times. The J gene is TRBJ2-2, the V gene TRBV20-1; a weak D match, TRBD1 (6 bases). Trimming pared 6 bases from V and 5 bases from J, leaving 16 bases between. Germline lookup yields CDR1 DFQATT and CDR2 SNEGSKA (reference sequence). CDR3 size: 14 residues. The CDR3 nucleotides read TGCAGTGCCTCCTCCAGGGGTTTGACCGGGGAGCTGTTTTTT. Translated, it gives CSASSRGLTGELFF.

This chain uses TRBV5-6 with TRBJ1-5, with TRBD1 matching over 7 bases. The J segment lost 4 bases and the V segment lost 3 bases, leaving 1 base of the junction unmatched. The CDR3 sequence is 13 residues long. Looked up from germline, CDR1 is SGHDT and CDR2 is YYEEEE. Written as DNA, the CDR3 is TGTGCCAGCAGCTCGGGACAGAATCAGCCCCAGCATTTT. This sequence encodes CASSSGQNQPQHF.

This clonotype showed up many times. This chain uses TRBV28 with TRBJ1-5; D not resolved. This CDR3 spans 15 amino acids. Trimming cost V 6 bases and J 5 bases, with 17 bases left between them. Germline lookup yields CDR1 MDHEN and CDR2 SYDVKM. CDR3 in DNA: TGTGCCAGCAGCCCTGAAATCGGTCTTTATCAGCCCCAGCATTTT. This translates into CASSPEIGLYQPQHF.

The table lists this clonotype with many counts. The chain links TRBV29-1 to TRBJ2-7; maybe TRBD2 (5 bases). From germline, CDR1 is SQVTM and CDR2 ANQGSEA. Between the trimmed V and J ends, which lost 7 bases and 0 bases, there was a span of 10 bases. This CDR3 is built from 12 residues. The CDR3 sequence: CSAWTHSYEQYF. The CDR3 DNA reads TGCAGCGCTTGGACTCACTCCTACGAGCAGTACTTC.